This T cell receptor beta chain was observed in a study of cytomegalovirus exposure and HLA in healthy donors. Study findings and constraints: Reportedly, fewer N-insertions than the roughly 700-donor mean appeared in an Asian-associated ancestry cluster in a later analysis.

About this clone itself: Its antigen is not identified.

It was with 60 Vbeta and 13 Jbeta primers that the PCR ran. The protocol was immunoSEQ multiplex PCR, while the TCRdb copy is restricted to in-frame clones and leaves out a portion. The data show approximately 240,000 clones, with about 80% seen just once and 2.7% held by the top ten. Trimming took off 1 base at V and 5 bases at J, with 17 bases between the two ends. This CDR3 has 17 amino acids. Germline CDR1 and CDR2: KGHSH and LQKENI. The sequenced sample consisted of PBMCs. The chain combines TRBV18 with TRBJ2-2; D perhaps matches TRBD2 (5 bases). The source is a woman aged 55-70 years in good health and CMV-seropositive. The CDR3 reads CASSPREGNRRTGELFF. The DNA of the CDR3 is TGTGCCAGCTCACCACGTGAAGGGAATAGGAGGACCGGGGAGCTGTTTTTT.